The sequence of this TCR beta chain was determined in a study of blood T cell repertoires in COVID-19. In the study overall: Samples of COVID-19 (acute and convalescent) were obtained from the United States, Italy and Spain. The analysed material was cDNA or gDNA that came from T cells, B-cell-depleted T cells, or PBMCs.

CDR1 is MNHEY and CDR2 is SVGAGI in the germline V gene. V lost 6 bases and J lost 3; bases outside the gene matches: 7. There are 15 residues in the CDR3. Authors' processing steps: The authors estimated nucleated cell counts from reference gene primer amplification. Generated by immunoSEQ multiplex PCR, the TCRdb table keeps only in-frame clones and is missing some. V and J calls and clone size are those listed in that table; D and trimming were worked out from the DNA. The sample includes fewer than 500,000 clones, 70% to 90% seen only once; the top ten take less than 0.95%. The Seattle site enrolled patients during active infection and followed them longitudinally.

Sequencing was done on a sample of peripheral blood. This rearrangement joins TRBV6-5 to TRBJ1-1; TRBD1 matches 10 bases. The clonotype was recovered from a man aged 18 to 30 with COVID-19, enrolled during active disease. CDR3 nucleotide sequence: TGTGCCAGCAGATCCGGGACAGGGGCATACACTGAAGCTTTCTTT. Residues: CASRSGTGAYTEAFF.